These 2 T cell receptor beta chains originate from one sample sequenced in a study of OX40 agonist ivuxolimab in advanced cancers. TCRdb's copy holds only in-frame clones and misses some; the assay was immunoSEQ multiplex PCR. This sample has tens of thousands of clones, with 70% to 80% found just once. This material consisted of CD4+ or CD8+ T cells sorted from blood, taken in a trial of the OX40 agonist ivuxolimab. These receptor sequences come from an adult with an advanced solid tumor such as melanoma, head and neck, liver or kidney cancer.

This clone was found a few times. The chain carries TRBV19 and TRBJ1-5, with D unclear. Germline CDR1 reads LNHDA; CDR2 reads SQIVND (reference sequence). There are 13 residues in the CDR3. Between the trimmed V and J ends, which lost 8 bases and 5 bases, there was a span of 13 bases. Here the CDR3 reads CASRDQPYQPQHF. The CDR3 bases are TGTGCCAGTCGAGATCAACCCTATCAGCCCCAGCATTTT.

The gene calls are TRBV6-1 and TRBJ1-6; D is uncertain. Germline assignment: CDR1 MNHNS and CDR2 SASEGT. Trimming pared 1 base from V and 0 bases from J, leaving 10 bases between. This CDR3 region has 17 residues. The DNA of the CDR3 is TGTGCCAGCAGTGAAGTCGGAGGGAGCTCCTATAATTCACCCCTCCACTTT. Translated: CASSEVGGSSYNSPLHF.